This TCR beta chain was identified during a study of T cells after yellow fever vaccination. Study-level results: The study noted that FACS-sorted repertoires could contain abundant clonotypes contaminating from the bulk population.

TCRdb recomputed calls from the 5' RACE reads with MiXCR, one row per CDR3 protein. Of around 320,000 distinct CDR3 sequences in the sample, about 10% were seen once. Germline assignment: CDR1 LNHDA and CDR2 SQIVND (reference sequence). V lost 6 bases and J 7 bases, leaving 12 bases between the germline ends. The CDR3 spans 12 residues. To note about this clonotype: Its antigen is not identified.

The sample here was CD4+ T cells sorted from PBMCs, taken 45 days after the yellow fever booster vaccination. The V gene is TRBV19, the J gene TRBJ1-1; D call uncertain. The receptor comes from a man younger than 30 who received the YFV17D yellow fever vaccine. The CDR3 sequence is CASSEPKSEAFF. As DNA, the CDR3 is TGTGCCAGTAGCGAACCAAAAAGTGAAGCTTTCTTT.